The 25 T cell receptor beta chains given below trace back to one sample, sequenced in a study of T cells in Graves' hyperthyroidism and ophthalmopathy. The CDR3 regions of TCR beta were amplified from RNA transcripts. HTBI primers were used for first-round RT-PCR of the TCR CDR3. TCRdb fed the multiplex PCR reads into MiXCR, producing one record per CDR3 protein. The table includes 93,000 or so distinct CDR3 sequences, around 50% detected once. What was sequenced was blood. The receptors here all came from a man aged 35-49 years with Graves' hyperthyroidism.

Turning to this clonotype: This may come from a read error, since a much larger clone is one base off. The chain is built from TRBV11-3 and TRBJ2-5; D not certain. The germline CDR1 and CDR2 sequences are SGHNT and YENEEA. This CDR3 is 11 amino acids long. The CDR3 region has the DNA TGTGTCAGCAGCTTAAGCCAGACCCAGTACTTC. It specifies CVSSLSQTQYF. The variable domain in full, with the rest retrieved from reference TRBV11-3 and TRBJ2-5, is EAGVVQSPRYKIIEKKQPVAFWCNPISGHNTLYWYLQNLGQGPELLIRYENEEAVDDSQLPKDRFSAERLKGVDSTLKIQPAELGDSAVYLCVSSLSQTQYFGPGTRLLVL.

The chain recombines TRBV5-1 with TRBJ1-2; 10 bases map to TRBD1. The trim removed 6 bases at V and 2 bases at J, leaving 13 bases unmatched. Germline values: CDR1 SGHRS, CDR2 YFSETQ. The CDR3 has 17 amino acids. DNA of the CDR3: TGCGCCAGCACGCTGACAGGACAGGGGGGGGAAAACTATGGCTACACCTTC. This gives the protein CASTLTGQGGENYGYTF.

CDR3 nucleotides: TGTGCCAGCAGTGCCCTAAGGAACACCGGGGAGCTGTTTTTT. Translated, it gives CASSALRNTGELFF. The genes are TRBV6-1 and TRBJ2-2; D is undetermined. This CDR3 has 14 residues. Per the germline V gene, CDR1 is MNHNS and CDR2 is SASEGT. V lost 4 bases and J lost 1, with 7 bases in between.

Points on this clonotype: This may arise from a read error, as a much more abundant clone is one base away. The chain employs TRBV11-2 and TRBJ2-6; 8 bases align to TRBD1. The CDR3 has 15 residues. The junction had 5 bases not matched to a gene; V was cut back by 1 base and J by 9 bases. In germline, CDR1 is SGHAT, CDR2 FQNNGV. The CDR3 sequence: CASSLAGTGGNVLTF. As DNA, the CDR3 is TGTGCCAGCAGCTTAGCGGGGACAGGTGGCAACGTCCTGACTTTC.

CDR3 bases: TGTGCCAGTTCACTCGGGACTAGCGGGAGTGAGACCCAGTACTTC. Its protein is CASSLGTSGSETQYF. V gene TRBV2 combines with J gene TRBJ2-5; TRBD2 aligns across 14 bases. The CDR3 runs to 15 residues. Trimming at V came to 9 bases and at J to 5 bases, leaving 8 bases not matched to a gene. CDR1 and CDR2 (germline): SNHLY, FYNNEI.

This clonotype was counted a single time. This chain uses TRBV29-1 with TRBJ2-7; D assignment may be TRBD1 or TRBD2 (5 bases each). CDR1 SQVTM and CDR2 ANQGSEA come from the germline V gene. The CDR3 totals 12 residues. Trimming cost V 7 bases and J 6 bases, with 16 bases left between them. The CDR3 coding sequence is TGCAGCGCCACTCCCGGGGCCGGCGAGCAGTACTTC. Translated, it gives CSATPGAGEQYF.

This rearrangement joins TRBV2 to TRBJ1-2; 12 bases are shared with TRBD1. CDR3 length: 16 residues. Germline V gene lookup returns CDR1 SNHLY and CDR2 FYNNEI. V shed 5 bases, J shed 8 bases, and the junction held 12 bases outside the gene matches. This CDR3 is CASSYNYRDRGQGYTF. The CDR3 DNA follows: TGTGCCAGCAGTTACAATTACCGGGACAGGGGGCAGGGCTACACCTTC.

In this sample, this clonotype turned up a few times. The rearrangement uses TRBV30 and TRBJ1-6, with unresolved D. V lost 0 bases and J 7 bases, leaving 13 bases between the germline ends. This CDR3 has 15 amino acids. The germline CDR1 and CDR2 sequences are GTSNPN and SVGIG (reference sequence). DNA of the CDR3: TGTGCCTGGAGTGTATATTACGGAAGGAATTCACCCCTCCACTTT. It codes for CAWSVYYGRNSPLHF.

The CDR3 DNA reads as TGTGCCACCAGCAGTGGAGGGACAGGGAATTCACCCCTCCACTTT. Its protein is CATSSGGTGNSPLHF. This chain uses TRBV15 with TRBJ1-6; TRBD1 matches 9 bases. Germline V gene data show CDR1 as LNHNV and CDR2 as YYDKDF (reference sequence). The CDR3 totals 15 residues. J lost 7 bases, V lost 3 bases, and 4 bases had no gene match.

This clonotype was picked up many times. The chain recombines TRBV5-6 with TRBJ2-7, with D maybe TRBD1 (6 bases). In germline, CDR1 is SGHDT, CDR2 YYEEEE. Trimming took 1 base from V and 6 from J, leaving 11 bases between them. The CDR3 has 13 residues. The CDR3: CASSLTRGSEQYF. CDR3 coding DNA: TGTGCCAGCAGCTTGACCAGGGGTAGCGAGCAGTACTTC.

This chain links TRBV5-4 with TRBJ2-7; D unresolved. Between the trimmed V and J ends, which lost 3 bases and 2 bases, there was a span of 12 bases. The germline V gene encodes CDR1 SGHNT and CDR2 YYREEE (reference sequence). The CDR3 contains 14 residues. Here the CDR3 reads CASSSRARTYEQYF. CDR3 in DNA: TGTGCCAGCAGCTCGAGAGCTCGGACCTACGAGCAGTACTTC.

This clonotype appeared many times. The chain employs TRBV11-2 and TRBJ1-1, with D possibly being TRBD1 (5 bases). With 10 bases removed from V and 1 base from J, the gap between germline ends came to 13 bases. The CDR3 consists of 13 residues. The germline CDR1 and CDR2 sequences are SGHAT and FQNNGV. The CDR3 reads CANGEGTNTEAFF. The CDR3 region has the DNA TGTGCCAACGGGGAGGGGACGAACACTGAAGCTTTCTTT.

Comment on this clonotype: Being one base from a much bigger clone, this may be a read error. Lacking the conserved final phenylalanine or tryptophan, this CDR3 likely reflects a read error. CDR3 loop: CASRRLAGGGTGELFV. In nucleotides, the CDR3 is TGTGCCAGCAGACGACTAGCGGGAGGCGGGACCGGGGAGCTGTTTGTT. This chain connects TRBV6-1 to TRBJ2-3, with 13 bases identical to TRBD2. The J call may be wrong; the DNA end is better matched by TRBJ2-2. Germline CDR1 is MNHNS and CDR2 is SASEGT. The length of the CDR3 is 16 residues.

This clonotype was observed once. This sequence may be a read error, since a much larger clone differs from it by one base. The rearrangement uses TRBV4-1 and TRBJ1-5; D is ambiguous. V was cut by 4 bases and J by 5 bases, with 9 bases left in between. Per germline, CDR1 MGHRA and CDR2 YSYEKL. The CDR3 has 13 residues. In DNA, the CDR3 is TGCGCCAGCAGCCGAGACCTCGATCAGCCCCAGCATTTT. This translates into CASSRDLDQPQHF.

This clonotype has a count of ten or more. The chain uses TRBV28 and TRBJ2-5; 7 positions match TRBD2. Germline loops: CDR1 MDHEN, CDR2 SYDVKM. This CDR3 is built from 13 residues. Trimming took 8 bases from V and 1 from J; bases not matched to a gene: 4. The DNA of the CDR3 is TGTGCCAGCGGTTCTAGCGGCCAAGAGACCCAGTACTTC. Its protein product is CASGSSGQETQYF.

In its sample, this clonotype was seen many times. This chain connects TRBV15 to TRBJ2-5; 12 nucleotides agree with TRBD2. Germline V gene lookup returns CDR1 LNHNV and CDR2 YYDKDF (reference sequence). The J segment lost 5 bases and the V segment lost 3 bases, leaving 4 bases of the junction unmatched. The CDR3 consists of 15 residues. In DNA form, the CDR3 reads TGTGCCACCAGCAGCTGGACTAGCGGGATGGAGACCCAGTACTTC. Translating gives CATSSWTSGMETQYF. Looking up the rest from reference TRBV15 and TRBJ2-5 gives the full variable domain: DAMVIQNPRYQVTQFGKPVTLSCSQTLNHNVMYWYQQKSSQAPKLLFHYYDKDFNNEADTPDNFQSRRPNTSFCFLDIRSPGLGDTAMYLCATSSWTSGMETQYFGPGTRLLVL.

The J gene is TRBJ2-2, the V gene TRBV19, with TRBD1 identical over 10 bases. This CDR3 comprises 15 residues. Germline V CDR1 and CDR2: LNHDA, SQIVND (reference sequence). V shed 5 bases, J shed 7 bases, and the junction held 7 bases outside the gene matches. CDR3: CASSFGQGGVGELFF. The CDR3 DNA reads TGTGCCAGTAGTTTCGGACAGGGGGGTGTCGGGGAGCTGTTTTTT.

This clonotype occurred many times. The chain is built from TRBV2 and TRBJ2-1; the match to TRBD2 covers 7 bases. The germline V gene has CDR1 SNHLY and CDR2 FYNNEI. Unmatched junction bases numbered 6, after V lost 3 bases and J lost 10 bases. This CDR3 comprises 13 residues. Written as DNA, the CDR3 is TGTGCCAGCAGTGATAGTGGGGACTACGAGCAGTTCTTC. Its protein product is CASSDSGDYEQFF.

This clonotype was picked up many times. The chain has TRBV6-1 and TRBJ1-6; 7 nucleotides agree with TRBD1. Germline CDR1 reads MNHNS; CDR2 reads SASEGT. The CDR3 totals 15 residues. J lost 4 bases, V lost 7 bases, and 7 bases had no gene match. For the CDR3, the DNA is TGTGCCAGCACCGGGAGACAGGGTTATAATTCACCCCTCCACTTT. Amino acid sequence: CASTGRQGYNSPLHF.

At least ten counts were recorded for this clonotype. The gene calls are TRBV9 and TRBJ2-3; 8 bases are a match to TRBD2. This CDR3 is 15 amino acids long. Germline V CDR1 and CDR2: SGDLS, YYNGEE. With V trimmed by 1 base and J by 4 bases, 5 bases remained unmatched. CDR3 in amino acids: CASSVLAGGPDTQYF. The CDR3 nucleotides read TGTGCCAGCAGCGTACTCGCGGGGGGACCAGATACGCAGTATTTT.

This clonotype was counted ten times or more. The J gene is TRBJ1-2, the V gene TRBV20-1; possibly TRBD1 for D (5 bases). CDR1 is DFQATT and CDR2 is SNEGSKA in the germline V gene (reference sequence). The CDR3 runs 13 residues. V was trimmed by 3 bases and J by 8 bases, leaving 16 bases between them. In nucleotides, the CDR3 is TGCAGTGCTAGTATCCCCAGGGTGCGGGGCTACACCTTC. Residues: CSASIPRVRGYTF.

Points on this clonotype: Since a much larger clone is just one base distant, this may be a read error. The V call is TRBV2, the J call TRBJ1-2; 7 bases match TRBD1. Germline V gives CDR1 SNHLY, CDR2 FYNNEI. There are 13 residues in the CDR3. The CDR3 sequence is CASSEAGGYCYTF. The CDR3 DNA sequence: TGTGCCAGCAGTGAAGCAGGGGGCTATTGCTACACCTTC.

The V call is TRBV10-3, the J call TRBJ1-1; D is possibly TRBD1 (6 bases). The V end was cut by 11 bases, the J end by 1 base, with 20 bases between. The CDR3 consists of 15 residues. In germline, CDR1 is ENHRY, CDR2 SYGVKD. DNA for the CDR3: TGTGCCGGCAGCTCCTACAGGACAGAGAACACTGAAGCTTTCTTT. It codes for CAGSSYRTENTEAFF.

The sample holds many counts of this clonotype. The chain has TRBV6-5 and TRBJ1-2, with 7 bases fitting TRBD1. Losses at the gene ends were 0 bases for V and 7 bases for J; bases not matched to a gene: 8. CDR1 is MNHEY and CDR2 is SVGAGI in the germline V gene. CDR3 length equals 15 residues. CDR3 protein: CASSYSNRGPGGYTF. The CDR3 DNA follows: TGTGCCAGCAGTTACTCGAATAGGGGGCCGGGTGGCTACACCTTC.

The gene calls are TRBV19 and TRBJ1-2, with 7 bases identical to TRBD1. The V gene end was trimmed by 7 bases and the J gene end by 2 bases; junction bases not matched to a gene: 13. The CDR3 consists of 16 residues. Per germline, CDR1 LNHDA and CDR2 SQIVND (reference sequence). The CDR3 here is CASTTDKGALNYGYTF. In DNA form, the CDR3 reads TGTGCCAGTACCACGGACAAGGGGGCCCTAAACTATGGCTACACCTTC. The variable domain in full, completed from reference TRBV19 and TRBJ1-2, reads DGGITQSPKYLFRKEGQNVTLSCEQNLNHDAMYWYRQDPGQGLRLIYYSQIVNDFQKGDIAEGYSVSREKKESFPLTVTSAQKNPTAFYLCASTTDKGALNYGYTFGSGTRLTVV.